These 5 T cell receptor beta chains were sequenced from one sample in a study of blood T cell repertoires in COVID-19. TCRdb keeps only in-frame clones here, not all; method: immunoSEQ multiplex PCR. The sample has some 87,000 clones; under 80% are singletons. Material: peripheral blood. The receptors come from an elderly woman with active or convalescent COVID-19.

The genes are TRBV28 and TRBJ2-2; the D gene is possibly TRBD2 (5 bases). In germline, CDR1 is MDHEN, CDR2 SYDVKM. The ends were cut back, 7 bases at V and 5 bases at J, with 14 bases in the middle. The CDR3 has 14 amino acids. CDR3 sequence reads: CASTESRRTGELFF. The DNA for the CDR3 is TGTGCCAGCACCGAATCTAGGAGGACCGGGGAGCTGTTTTTT.

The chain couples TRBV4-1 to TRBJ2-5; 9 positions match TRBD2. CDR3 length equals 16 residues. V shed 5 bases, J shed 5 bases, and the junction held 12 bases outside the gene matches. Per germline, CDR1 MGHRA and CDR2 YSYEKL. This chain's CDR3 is CASSGVGAGGPETQYF. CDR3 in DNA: TGCGCCAGCAGCGGAGTGGGGGCGGGGGGGCCTGAGACCCAGTACTTC.

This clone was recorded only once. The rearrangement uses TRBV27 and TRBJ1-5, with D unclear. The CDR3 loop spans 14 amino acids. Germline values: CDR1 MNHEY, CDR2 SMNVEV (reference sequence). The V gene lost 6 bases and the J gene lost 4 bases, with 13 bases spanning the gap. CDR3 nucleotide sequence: TGTGCCAGCAGATCATATGGGGAGAATCAGCCCCAGCATTTT. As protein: CASRSYGENQPQHF.

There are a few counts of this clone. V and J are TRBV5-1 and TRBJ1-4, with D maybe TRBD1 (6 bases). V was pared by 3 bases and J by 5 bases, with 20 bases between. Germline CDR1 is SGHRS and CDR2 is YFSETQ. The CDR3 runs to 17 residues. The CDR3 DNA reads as TGCGCCAGCAGCTCGCCTTCGGGGGGGGCCTTAAATGAAAAACTGTTTTTT. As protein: CASSSPSGGALNEKLFF.

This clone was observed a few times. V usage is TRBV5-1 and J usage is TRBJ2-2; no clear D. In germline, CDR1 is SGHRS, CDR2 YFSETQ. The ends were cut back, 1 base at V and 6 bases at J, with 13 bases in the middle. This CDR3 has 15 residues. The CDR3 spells CASSLRDAAAGELFF. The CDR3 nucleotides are TGCGCCAGCAGCTTGAGAGACGCGGCAGCCGGGGAGCTGTTTTTT.